The sequence of this T cell receptor beta chain was determined in a study of Ad26.COV2.S vaccination and SARS-CoV-2 variants. The V end was cut by 7 bases, the J end by 3 bases, with 10 bases between. This CDR3 region has 13 residues. TCRdb's table, derived via immunoSEQ multiplex PCR, lists solely in-frame clones and lacks some. The repertoire holds 350,000 to 450,000 clones, roughly 84% seen once, with 3.4% in the top ten. This clone was seen a handful of times. The treatment was: about 20 received Ad26.COV2.S at low or high dose, single or two shots; about five received placebo; per-sample allocation not given. Collection of the samples took place on day 63 after the first injection of vaccine or placebo. An Ad26 vector was used to express Wuhan-strain SARS-CoV-2 spike as the vaccine.

The clonotype comes from a person between 18 and 65 years old who received the Ad26.COV2.S COVID-19 vaccine or a placebo. Here the sequenced sample was peripheral blood, taken in a trial of Ad26.COV2.S vaccine versus placebo. V and J are TRBV12-3 or TRBV12-4 and TRBJ1-5; D call uncertain. The CDR3 region has the DNA TGTGCCAGCACCTTGATGGACAATCAGCCCCAGCATTTT. Residues: CASTLMDNQPQHF.